The 20 T cell receptor beta chains below come from one sample, sequenced in a study of spatial heterogeneity in lung cancer. TCRdb independently ran MiXCR on the 5' RACE reads; one entry per CDR3 protein. This table holds around 20,000 distinct CDR3 sequences, around 7% found once. Their antigen targets remain unknown. Broader study findings: Tracking of tumor mutation counts was seen in expanded intratumoral alpha and beta TCR counts.

The time point denotes: sample taken at primary tumor resection. The source was lung tumor tissue, collected at surgery. These receptors originate from a female donor with early-stage non-small cell lung cancer.

This clonotype appeared a few times. The chain joins TRBV20-1 to TRBJ2-3, with D tentatively TRBD1 or TRBD2 (5 bases each). Germline loops: CDR1 DFQATT, CDR2 SNEGSKA (reference sequence). Deletions cut 6 bases from V and 1 base from J, with 11 bases between. The CDR3 loop spans 13 amino acids. Here the CDR3 DNA reads TGCAGTGCGGGGGACCTCGGCACAGATACGCAGTATTTT. This sequence encodes CSAGDLGTDTQYF.

By share, this clonotype counts as medium-sized (0.01 to 0.1%). The chain joins TRBV7-2 to TRBJ1-1; D is uncertain. Trimming removed 5 bases from V and 0 bases from J, with 10 bases in between. This CDR3 spans 14 amino acids. Germline V gene sequence: CDR1 SGHTA, CDR2 FQGNSA. DNA of the CDR3: TGTGCCAGCAGCCCCGGGCCACTGAACACTGAAGCTTTCTTT. This sequence encodes CASSPGPLNTEAFF.

In this sample, this clonotype turned up many times. This chain links TRBV9 with TRBJ2-5; TRBD1 matches 10 bases. This CDR3 spans 15 amino acids. Germline V lookup: CDR1 SGDLS, CDR2 YYNGEE. Germline trimming cut 0 bases from V and 1 base from J; bases unmatched to any gene: 0. The CDR3 DNA sequence: TGTGCCAGCAGCGTAGGGGACAGGGGCCAAGAGACCCAGTACTTC. This sequence encodes CASSVGDRGQETQYF.

This clonotype was detected many times. DNA for the CDR3: TGTGCCAGCAGAGACAGGGGGGGACAGCCCCAGCATTTT. This gives the protein CASRDRGGQPQHF. This chain joins TRBV2 and TRBJ1-5; 9 bases map to TRBD1. The germline V gene has CDR1 SNHLY and CDR2 FYNNEI. V trimming: 6 bases; J trimming: 7 bases; junction bases outside the gene matches: 4. The CDR3 contains 13 residues.

At least ten counts were recorded for this clonotype. The chain recombines TRBV21-1 with TRBJ1-5; the table's D call, TRBD1, was not checked against the DNA. TRBV21-1 is a recognized pseudogene. The CDR3 consists of 16 residues. Here the CDR3 reads CASSNTRRGGNQPQHF. In DNA, the CDR3 is TGTGCCAGCAGCAATACTCGTCGAGGGGGCAATCAGCCCCAGCATTTT.

The genes are TRBV5-4 and TRBJ2-4; D gene uncertain. There are 14 residues in the CDR3. Looked up from germline, CDR1 is SGHNT and CDR2 is YYREEE (reference sequence). The germline V and J ends were trimmed by 0 bases and 12 bases, with 16 bases remaining between them. The CDR3, as DNA: TGTGCCAGCAGCTTGGTAGAGACATCGAGTCCTCAGTACTTC. Amino acid sequence: CASSLVETSSPQYF. Full variable domain (rest looked up from reference TRBV5-4 and TRBJ2-4): ETGVTQSPTHLIKTRGQQVTLRCSSQSGHNTVSWYQQALGQGPQFIFQYYREEENGRGNFPPRFSGLQFPNYSSELNVNALELDDSALYLCASSLVETSSPQYFGAGTRLSVL.

This clonotype was seen more than once but under ten times. CDR3 nucleotide sequence: TGTGCCAGCAGTGAGAGCGGACAGGGGTTCGGTTCACCCCTCCACTTT. This gives the protein CASSESGQGFGSPLHF. J is TRBJ1-6 and V is TRBV2, with 9 bases aligning to TRBD1. V shed 3 bases and J 9 bases; nucleotides not matched to a gene: 9. Germline V gene data show CDR1 as SNHLY and CDR2 as FYNNEI. This CDR3 region has 16 residues.

This clonotype has ten or more counts. This chain connects TRBV7-9 to TRBJ2-1; 10 bases align to TRBD2. Germline CDR1 and CDR2: SEHNR and FQNEAQ (reference sequence). The CDR3 has 15 amino acids. The V segment lost 5 bases and the J segment 9 bases; nucleotides outside the gene matches: 10. CDR3 region: CASSKQAGGRVEQFF. CDR3 DNA sequence: TGTGCCAGCAGCAAACAAGCGGGGGGGCGTGTTGAGCAGTTCTTC.

In its sample, this clonotype was seen many times. V is TRBV7-2 and J is TRBJ2-3; D is unresolved. Trimming stripped 5 bases from V and 3 bases from J, with 9 bases between. Germline CDR1 SGHTA, CDR2 FQGNSA. The CDR3 totals 13 residues. DNA for the CDR3: TGTGCCAGCAGCCCCCGAGAGACAGATACGCAGTATTTT. This encodes CASSPRETDTQYF.

The V call is TRBV2, the J call TRBJ2-3; D is unclear. CDR3 length equals 14 residues. V was cut by 2 bases and J by 2 bases, with 8 bases left in between. CDR1 is SNHLY and CDR2 is FYNNEI in the germline V gene. CDR3 region: CASSEMLDTDTQYF. CDR3 DNA sequence: TGTGCCAGCAGTGAAATGCTCGACACAGATACGCAGTATTTT.

This clonotype occurred many times. The chain has TRBV9 and TRBJ1-2; D ambiguous. V was clipped by 3 bases and J by 7 bases, with 16 bases between them. The length of the CDR3 is 14 residues. Germline V gene lookup returns CDR1 SGDLS and CDR2 YYNGEE. Written as DNA, the CDR3 is TGTGCCAGCAGCGGAACCCCAAGGGCGAGTGGCTACACCTTC. This gives the protein CASSGTPRASGYTF.

This clonotype was seen ten or more times. The rearrangement joins TRBV20-1 to TRBJ2-3, with a weak D call TRBD2 (5 bases). Germline CDR1 and CDR2: DFQATT and SNEGSKA (reference sequence). This CDR3 is 13 amino acids long. With 2 bases removed from V and 4 bases from J, the gap between germline ends came to 10 bases. The CDR3 sequence is CSARLGSADTQYF. In nucleotides, the CDR3 is TGCAGTGCTAGACTGGGGAGCGCAGATACGCAGTATTTT.

This clonotype showed up just a few times. The chain combines TRBV13 with TRBJ1-1, with 11 bases aligning to TRBD1. V dropped 2 bases and J dropped 4; count of bases not matched to a gene: 6. The CDR3 has 16 residues. Germline V gene sequence: CDR1 PRHDT, CDR2 FYEKMQ (reference sequence). The CDR3 nucleotides read TGTGCCAGCAGCTTAAGCGGGGACAGGGGGGTCACTGAAGCTTTCTTT. The encoded protein is CASSLSGDRGVTEAFF.

This clonotype was seen ten or more times. The V gene is TRBV13, the J gene TRBJ1-1; perhaps TRBD1 as D (5 bases). Germline lookup yields CDR1 PRHDT and CDR2 FYEKMQ (reference sequence). Trimming stripped 4 bases from V and 5 bases from J, with 14 bases between. The CDR3 is made up of 14 amino acids. CDR3 residues: CASSSGQGGTEAFF. The CDR3 region has the DNA TGTGCCAGCAGCTCCGGCCAGGGTGGGACTGAAGCTTTCTTT.

Ten or more counts support this clonotype. The chain employs TRBV5-1 and TRBJ1-4; unclear D gene. The CDR3 is 15 residues long. V lost 2 bases to trimming and J lost 6 bases, with 14 bases between them. Germline CDR1 and CDR2: SGHRS and YFSETQ. CDR3 bases: TGCGCCAGCAGCTTCGCAGGCGGTCGGGATGAAAAACTGTTTTTT. Amino acids: CASSFAGGRDEKLFF.

This clonotype showed up many times. The J gene is TRBJ2-5, the V gene TRBV4-3, with 9 bases lining up with TRBD1. CDR1 is LGHNA and CDR2 is YSLEER in the germline V gene. This CDR3 has 16 residues. Trimming removed 0 bases from V and 5 bases from J; junction bases left unmatched: 7. Here the CDR3 reads CASSQDGGQGGETQYF. The CDR3 DNA sequence: TGCGCCAGCAGCCAAGATGGGGGACAGGGCGGCGAGACCCAGTACTTC.

This clonotype has just a few counts. The rearrangement joins TRBV13 to TRBJ2-7; 11 nucleotides match TRBD2. The CDR3 extends over 14 amino acids. Per the germline V gene, CDR1 is PRHDT and CDR2 is FYEKMQ (reference sequence). With 7 bases clipped from V and 0 bases from J, the junction kept 2 bases outside the gene matches. Written as DNA, the CDR3 is TGTGCCAGCAAACTAGCGGGGGCCTCCTACGAGCAGTACTTC. It encodes CASKLAGASYEQYF. Full variable domain (outside the CDR3, taken from reference TRBV13 and TRBJ2-7): AAGVIQSPRHLIKEKRETATLKCYPIPRHDTVYWYQQGPGQDPQFLISFYEKMQSDKGSIPDRFSAQQFSDYHSELNMSSLELGDSALYFCASKLAGASYEQYFGPGTRLTVT.

This chain joins TRBV5-1 and TRBJ1-2; TRBD1 is a possible D gene (6 bases). Looked up from germline, CDR1 is SGHRS and CDR2 is YFSETQ. CDR3 size: 13 residues. The V end lost 2 bases, the J end lost 8 bases, and 13 bases lay between the germline ends. This chain's CDR3 is CASSFRPGEGYTF. CDR3 nucleotides: TGCGCCAGCAGCTTCCGGCCAGGGGAGGGCTACACCTTC.

In this sample, this clonotype turned up many times. This chain connects TRBV7-8 to TRBJ2-3; perhaps TRBD2 as D (5 bases). CDR1 is SGHVS and CDR2 is FQNEAQ in the germline V gene. V was shortened by 1 base and J by 2 bases, with 7 bases between the two germline ends. The CDR3 totals 14 residues. CDR3 nucleotides: TGTGCCAGCAGCTTAGTCCTAGCCACAGATACGCAGTATTTT. Protein sequence: CASSLVLATDTQYF.

The J gene is TRBJ1-6, the V gene TRBV5-6; no clear D gene. Germline assignment: CDR1 SGHDT and CDR2 YYEEEE. Trimming cost V 3 bases and J 10 bases, with 17 bases left between them. The CDR3 runs 15 residues. The CDR3 DNA sequence: TGTGCCAGCAGCTCCACGCCAGGACTGAGATCACCCCTCCACTTT. This sequence encodes CASSSTPGLRSPLHF. Variable domain in full (rest from reference TRBV5-6 and TRBJ1-6): DAGVTQSPTHLIKTRGQQVTLRCSPKSGHDTVSWYQQALGQGPQFIFQYYEEEERQRGNFPDRFSGHQFPNYSSELNVNALLLGDSALYLCASSSTPGLRSPLHFGNGTRLTVT.